This record concerns one T cell receptor (beta chain) sequence. Its antigen remains unknown. Germline values: CDR1 SNHLY, CDR2 FYNNEI. The ends were cut back, 11 bases at V and 4 bases at J, with 21 bases in the middle. CDR3 size: 16 residues. The record originates from a study of naive and memory T cell subsets. Both TRBC1 and TRBC2 were covered by a beta constant-region primer of two equimolar oligonucleotides. Each CDR3 protein gets one entry after TCRdb re-called the UMI-ligation and nested PCR reads with MiXCR. The sample holds about 80,000 distinct CDR3 sequences, roughly 14% seen once. General study points: Over 85% of naive TCR sequences appeared only once, unlike memory subsets.

The sequencing input was central memory CD4+ T cells from blood. The receptor comes from a human donor in good health. V usage is TRBV2 and J usage is TRBJ1-6; no firm D call. CDR3 bases: TGTGCCGGAACTCTGGACGCTTACCTTTATAATTCACCCCTCCACTTT. It yields the protein CAGTLDAYLYNSPLHF. The complete variable domain, with remaining parts taken from reference TRBV2 and TRBJ1-6, reads EPEVTQTPSHQVTQMGQEVILRCVPISNHLYFYWYRQILGQKVEFLVSFYNNEISEKSEIFDDQFSVERPDGSNFTLKIRSTKLEDSAMYFCAGTLDAYLYNSPLHFGNGTRLTVT.